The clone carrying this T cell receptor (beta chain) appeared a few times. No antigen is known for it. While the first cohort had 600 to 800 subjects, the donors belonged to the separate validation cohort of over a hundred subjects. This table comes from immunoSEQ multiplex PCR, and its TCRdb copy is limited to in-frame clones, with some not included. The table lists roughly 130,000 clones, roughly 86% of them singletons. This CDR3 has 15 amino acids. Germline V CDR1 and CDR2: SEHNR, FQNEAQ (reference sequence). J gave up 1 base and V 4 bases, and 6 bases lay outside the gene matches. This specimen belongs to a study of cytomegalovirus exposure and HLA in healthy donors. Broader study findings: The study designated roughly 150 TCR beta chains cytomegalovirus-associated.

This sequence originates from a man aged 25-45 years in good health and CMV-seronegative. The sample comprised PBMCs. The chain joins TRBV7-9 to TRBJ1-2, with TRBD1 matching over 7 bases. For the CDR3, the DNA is TGTGCCAGCAGCTCCGGGACAGATTTTAACTATGGCTACACCTTC. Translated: CASSSGTDFNYGYTF.